What follows are 25 T cell receptor beta chains derived from one specimen sequenced in a study of OX40 agonist ivuxolimab in advanced cancers. Here immunoSEQ multiplex PCR was the method, and the copy in TCRdb shows in-frame clones only, minus some. The sample consists of around 100,000 clones, about 86% of them appearing once. The sequences come from CD4+ or CD8+ T cells sorted from blood, collected in a trial of the OX40 agonist ivuxolimab. These receptors originate from an adult with an advanced solid tumor such as melanoma, head and neck, liver or kidney cancer.

CDR3 sequence (DNA): TGTGCCAGCAGCTTGGTGGGAGTAAACACTGAAGCTTTCTTT. It translates to CASSLVGVNTEAFF. The chain carries TRBV5-6 and TRBJ1-1; D gene unclear. Per the germline V gene, CDR1 is SGHDT and CDR2 is YYEEEE. The CDR3 loop spans 14 amino acids. The germline V and J ends were trimmed by 0 bases and 2 bases, with 8 bases remaining between them.

The V call is TRBV19, the J call TRBJ2-3, with TRBD2 identical over 8 bases. Germline lookup yields CDR1 LNHDA and CDR2 SQIVND (reference sequence). This CDR3 is built from 16 residues. After removal of 5 bases from V and 6 bases from J, the junction contained 13 bases not matched to a gene. CDR3 in DNA: TGTGCCAGTAGTCAATCTAGCGGGTCGGGTAAGGATACGCAGTATTTT. It codes for CASSQSSGSGKDTQYF.

This chain uses TRBV18 with TRBJ2-5, with 7 bases fitting TRBD2. Germline CDR1 and CDR2: KGHSH and LQKENI. The CDR3 runs to 14 residues. V was pared by 0 bases and J by 5 bases, with 3 bases of the junction left unmatched. Here the CDR3 reads CASSPPGRGETQYF. Written as DNA, the CDR3 is TGTGCCAGCTCACCACCAGGGAGGGGTGAGACCCAGTACTTC.

The chain has TRBV7-6 and TRBJ2-1, with TRBD2 matching over 9 bases. This CDR3 is 15 amino acids long. Germline V gene data show CDR1 as SGHVS and CDR2 as FNYEAQ. V lost 7 bases to trimming and J lost 9 bases; unmatched junction nucleotides: 13. DNA for the CDR3: TGTGCCAGCACCCAGGTAGCGGGAGTGGGTGGTGAGCAGTTCTTC. This encodes CASTQVAGVGGEQFF.

This sequence joins TRBV30 and TRBJ1-5; 7 bases align to TRBD1. The CDR3 loop spans 17 amino acids. The germline gives CDR1 GTSNPN, CDR2 SVGIG (reference sequence). V was clipped by 3 bases and J by 6 bases; unmatched bases: 17. This chain's CDR3 is CAWSPGQIFASGQPQHF. In DNA, the CDR3 is TGTGCCTGGAGCCCGGGACAGATATTCGCCTCGGGTCAGCCCCAGCATTTT.

The gene calls are TRBV25-1 and TRBJ2-1, with D tentatively TRBD1 (6 bases). In germline, CDR1 is MGHDK, CDR2 SYGVNS. The V end lost 2 bases, the J end lost 8 bases, and 16 bases lay between the germline ends. This CDR3 is 15 amino acids long. The CDR3 here is CASSEPLQGSDEQFF. CDR3 nucleotides: TGTGCCAGCAGTGAACCACTGCAGGGGTCAGATGAGCAGTTCTTC.

The J gene is TRBJ1-5, the V gene TRBV19, with a possible D match to TRBD1 (5 bases). Trimming pared 6 bases from V and 4 bases from J, leaving 13 bases between. CDR1 is LNHDA, CDR2 SQIVND, per germline (reference sequence). The CDR3 has 14 amino acids. CDR3: CASSRRGGNQPQHF. The CDR3 bases are TGTGCCAGTAGCAGACGGGGGGGGAATCAGCCCCAGCATTTT.

The chain carries TRBV25-1 and TRBJ2-5, with D uncertain. The DNA end is more similar to TRBJ2-7, so the J call may be wrong. The V gene's germline CDR1 is MGHDK and CDR2 SYGVNS. This CDR3 contains 11 residues. For the CDR3, the DNA is TGTGCCAGCAACGATGCCTACGAGCAGTACTTC. Encoded protein: CASNDAYEQYF.

The chain has TRBV21-1 and TRBJ1-4; the D call TRBD1 from the table was never checked on the DNA. TRBV21-1 is a recognized pseudogene. This CDR3 has 15 residues. The DNA of the CDR3 is TGTGCCAGCAGCAAAGGCGGGGACAGAAATGAAAAACTGTTTTTT. Its translation: CASSKGGDRNEKLFF.

The chain recombines TRBV4-1 with TRBJ1-1; 8 nucleotides line up with TRBD1. The V and J ends lost 5 bases and 1 base, in that order; junction bases with no gene match: 6. The CDR3 has 15 residues. Germline values: CDR1 MGHRA, CDR2 YSYEKL. CDR3 residues: CASSNTGTGNTEAFF. The CDR3 coding sequence is TGCGCCAGCAGCAATACCGGGACAGGGAACACTGAAGCTTTCTTT.

The rearrangement uses TRBV6-1 and TRBJ1-5, with a weak D call TRBD1 (6 bases). CDR1 MNHNS and CDR2 SASEGT come from the germline V gene. CDR3 length: 15 residues. Trimming shortened V by 3 bases and J by 3 bases, and 12 bases separated the two germline ends. The CDR3 DNA is TGTGCCAGCAGTGAGCAGGGGTTGACCAATCAGCCCCAGCATTTT. It encodes CASSEQGLTNQPQHF.

As to this clone: Other DNA sequences in the same sample also yield this CDR3. The chain uses TRBV7-9 and TRBJ2-3; D is unresolved. Per the germline V gene, CDR1 is SEHNR and CDR2 is FQNEAQ (reference sequence). The CDR3 consists of 12 residues. V was clipped by 0 bases and J by 2 bases, with 0 bases between them. As DNA, the CDR3 is TGTGCCAGCAGCTTAGCCACAGATACGCAGTATTTT. Amino acid sequence: CASSLATDTQYF.

This clone turned up a few times. This sequence joins TRBV5-1 and TRBJ2-5; TRBD1 is a possible D gene (6 bases). The CDR3 is 13 residues long. Germline lookup yields CDR1 SGHRS and CDR2 YFSETQ. V gave up 3 bases and J gave up 4 bases, with 10 bases separating them. The CDR3 here is CASSSNRVETQYF. CDR3 nucleotide sequence: TGCGCCAGCAGCTCAAACAGGGTAGAGACCCAGTACTTC.

The chain links TRBV18 to TRBJ1-1, with D possibly TRBD1 on 6 matching bases. Trimming left V 6 bases short and J 4 bases short, with 18 bases between. The CDR3 is made up of 15 amino acids. Germline V gives CDR1 KGHSH, CDR2 LQKENI. In nucleotides, the CDR3 is TGTGCCAGCTCGGACAGAAACCTCCAGGCCACTGAAGCTTTCTTT. Its translation: CASSDRNLQATEAFF.

The rearrangement links TRBV5-4 to TRBJ2-3, with 8 bases matching TRBD2. Germline CDR1 is SGHNT and CDR2 is YYREEE (reference sequence). V shed 0 bases and J 3 bases; nucleotides not matched to a gene: 0. The CDR3 has 14 residues. CDR3 coding DNA: TGTGCCAGCAGCTTGGGCGGGAGGACAGATACGCAGTATTTT. Encoded protein: CASSLGGRTDTQYF.

V is TRBV5-1 and J is TRBJ1-6; TRBD1 might be the D (5 bases). V dropped 0 bases and J dropped 0 bases, with 13 bases sitting between them. CDR1 is SGHRS, CDR2 YFSETQ, per germline. This CDR3 is 18 amino acids long. This CDR3 reads CASSLAGAGSSYNSPLHF. The CDR3, as DNA: TGCGCCAGCAGCTTGGCCGGGGCAGGGAGCTCCTATAATTCACCCCTCCACTTT. Full variable domain (rest looked up from reference TRBV5-1 and TRBJ1-6): KAGVTQTPRYLIKTRGQQVTLSCSPISGHRSVSWYQQTPGQGLQFLFEYFSETQRNKGNFPGRFSGRQFSNSRSEMNVSTLELGDSALYLCASSLAGAGSSYNSPLHFGNGTRLTVT.

This clone has a handful of counts. This chain joins TRBV19 and TRBJ2-7, with TRBD2 identical over 8 bases. CDR3 length: 13 amino acids. V lost 3 bases, J lost 2 bases, and 0 bases stayed unmatched. The germline V gene has CDR1 LNHDA and CDR2 SQIVND (reference sequence). The CDR3 DNA reads TGTGCCAGTAGTATGGGACTAGCCTACGAGCAGTACTTC. Residues: CASSMGLAYEQYF.

This clone was found a few times. Other DNA sequences of this sample code for an identical CDR3. This chain joins TRBV18 and TRBJ1-5; D possibly corresponds to TRBD1 (5 bases). The V gene's germline CDR1 is KGHSH and CDR2 LQKENI. The CDR3 runs 13 residues. The V and J ends lost 3 bases and 5 bases respectively, with 8 bases between them. The CDR3 DNA reads as TGTGCCAGCTCACCGGGGGATGATCAGCCCCAGCATTTT. This sequence encodes CASSPGDDQPQHF. The full variable domain, its missing parts supplied by reference TRBV18 and TRBJ1-5, is NAGVMQNPRHLVRRRGQEARLRCSPMKGHSHVYWYRQLPEEGLKFMVYLQKENIIDESGMPKERFSAEFPKEGPSILRIQQVVRGDSAAYFCASSPGDDQPQHFGDGTRLSIL.

V usage is TRBV29-1 and J usage is TRBJ1-2, with D hard to call. V dropped 7 bases and J dropped 4 bases, with 19 bases sitting between them. Germline loops: CDR1 SQVTM, CDR2 ANQGSEA. The CDR3 totals 14 residues. CDR3 amino acids: CSAPDSRSTYGYTF. The CDR3 DNA is TGCAGCGCCCCTGATAGCAGGTCTACCTATGGCTACACCTTC.

Only a few counts were recorded for this clone. The chain combines TRBV6-6 with TRBJ1-5, with 9 bases lining up with TRBD1. Germline values: CDR1 MNHNY, CDR2 SVGAGI (reference sequence). The CDR3 runs to 16 residues. The J segment lost 8 bases and the V segment lost 0 bases, leaving 8 bases of the junction unmatched. CDR3 in DNA: TGTGCCAGCAGTTACTCGAGAACAGGGGGCTGGGAGCCCCAGCATTTT. It yields the protein CASSYSRTGGWEPQHF.

Remarks on this clone: One junction end disagrees with the germline gene, perhaps due to a read error. V and J are TRBV4-1 and TRBJ1-6; D unresolved. From germline, CDR1 is MGHRA and CDR2 YSYEKL. This CDR3 has 13 amino acids. The CDR3 reads CASSPFLNSPLHF. The CDR3, as DNA: TGCGCCAGCAGTCCCTTTCTCAATTCCCCCCTCCACTTT.

The chain employs TRBV7-9 and TRBJ2-7, with D possibly called TRBD1 or TRBD2 (5 bases each). The CDR3 has 15 amino acids. V gave up 5 bases and J gave up 3 bases, with 17 bases separating them. Looked up from germline, CDR1 is SEHNR and CDR2 is FQNEAQ (reference sequence). CDR3 nucleotides: TGTGCCAGCAGCCTCCGGGACGTCACCGACTACGAGCAGTACTTC. Residues: CASSLRDVTDYEQYF.

The chain couples TRBV5-1 to TRBJ1-1; 10 bases are shared with TRBD1. Germline CDR1 is SGHRS and CDR2 is YFSETQ. The CDR3 loop spans 15 amino acids. The V and J ends lost 4 bases and 7 bases, in that order; junction bases with no gene match: 10. The CDR3 sequence is CASSLADRGLNEAFF. In DNA form, the CDR3 reads TGCGCCAGCAGCCTAGCCGACAGGGGGCTGAATGAAGCTTTCTTT.

The V and J genes are TRBV19 and TRBJ2-7; D remains unclear. The V end was cut by 5 bases, the J end by 3 bases, with 11 bases between. The CDR3 is 13 residues long. The germline V gene has CDR1 LNHDA and CDR2 SQIVND (reference sequence). CDR3 nucleotide sequence: TGTGCCAGTAGTCCTCTTCTTGACTACGAGCAGTACTTC. This translates into CASSPLLDYEQYF.

This chain links TRBV11-2 with TRBJ2-7; D is uncertain. The germline V gene has CDR1 SGHAT and CDR2 FQNNGV. Trimming pared 1 base from V and 6 bases from J, leaving 7 bases between. The CDR3 covers 12 residues. The CDR3 region has the DNA TGTGCCAGCAGCTTAGTCAACACCGAGCAGTACTTC. Its translation is CASSLVNTEQYF.